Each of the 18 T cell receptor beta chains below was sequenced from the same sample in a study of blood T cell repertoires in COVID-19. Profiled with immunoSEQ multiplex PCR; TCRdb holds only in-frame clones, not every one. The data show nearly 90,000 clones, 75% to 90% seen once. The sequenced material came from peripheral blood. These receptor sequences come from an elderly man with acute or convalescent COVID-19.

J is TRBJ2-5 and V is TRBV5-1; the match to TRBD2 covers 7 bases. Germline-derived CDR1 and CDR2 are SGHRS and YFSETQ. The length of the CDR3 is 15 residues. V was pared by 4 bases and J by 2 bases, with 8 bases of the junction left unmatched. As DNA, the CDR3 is TGCGCCAGCAGCCCCGGGGGACTAAATCAAGAGACCCAGTACTTC. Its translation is CASSPGGLNQETQYF.

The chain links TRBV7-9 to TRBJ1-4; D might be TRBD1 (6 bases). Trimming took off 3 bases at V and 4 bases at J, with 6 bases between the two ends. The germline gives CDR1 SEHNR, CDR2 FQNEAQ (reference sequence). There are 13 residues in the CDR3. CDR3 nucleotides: TGTGCCAGCAGCTTGGACAGTAATGAAAAACTGTTTTTT. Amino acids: CASSLDSNEKLFF.

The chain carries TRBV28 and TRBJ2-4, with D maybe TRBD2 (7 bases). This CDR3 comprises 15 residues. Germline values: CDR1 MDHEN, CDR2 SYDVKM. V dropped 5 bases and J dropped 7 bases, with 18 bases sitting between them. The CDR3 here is CASSPFRGARNIQYF. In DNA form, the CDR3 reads TGTGCCAGCAGTCCTTTTCGGGGGGCTCGGAACATTCAGTACTTC. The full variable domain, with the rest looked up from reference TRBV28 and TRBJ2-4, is DVKVTQSSRYLVKRTGEKVFLECVQDMDHENMFWYRQDPGLGLRLIYFSYDVKMKEKGDIPEGYSVSREKKERFSLILESASTNQTSMYLCASSPFRGARNIQYFGAGTRLSVL.

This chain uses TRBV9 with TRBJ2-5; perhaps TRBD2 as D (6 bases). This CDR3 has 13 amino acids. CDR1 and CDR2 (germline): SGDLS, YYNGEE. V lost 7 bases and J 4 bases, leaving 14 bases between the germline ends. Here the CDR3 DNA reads TGTGCCAGCTCCGGGACTTTTCTAGAGACCCAGTACTTC. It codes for CASSGTFLETQYF.

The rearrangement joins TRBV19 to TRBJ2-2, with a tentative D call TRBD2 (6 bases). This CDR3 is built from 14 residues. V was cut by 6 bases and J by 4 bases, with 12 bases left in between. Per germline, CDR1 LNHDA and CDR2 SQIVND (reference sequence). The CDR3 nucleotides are TGTGCCAGTAGGACCCTCGGGGGCACCGGGGAGCTGTTTTTT. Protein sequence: CASRTLGGTGELFF. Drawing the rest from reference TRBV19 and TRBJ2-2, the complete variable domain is DGGITQSPKYLFRKEGQNVTLSCEQNLNHDAMYWYRQDPGQGLRLIYYSQIVNDFQKGDIAEGYSVSREKKESFPLTVTSAQKNPTAFYLCASRTLGGTGELFFGEGSRLTVL.

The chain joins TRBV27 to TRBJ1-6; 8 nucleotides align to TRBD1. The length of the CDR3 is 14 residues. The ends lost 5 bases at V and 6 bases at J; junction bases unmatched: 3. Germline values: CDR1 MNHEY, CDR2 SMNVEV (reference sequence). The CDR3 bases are TGTGCCAGCAGTCCCGGACAGGGTAATTCACCCCTCCACTTT. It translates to CASSPGQGNSPLHF.

The CDR3 DNA reads as TGTGCCAGCAGCTTGGGGTCGGGGGGGAACTACGAGCAGTACTTC. Translation gives CASSLGSGGNYEQYF. The gene calls are TRBV5-4 and TRBJ2-7, with 8 bases lining up with TRBD2. V gave up 0 bases and J gave up 3 bases; unmatched junction bases: 5. This CDR3 spans 15 amino acids. CDR1 is SGHNT, CDR2 YYREEE, per germline (reference sequence).

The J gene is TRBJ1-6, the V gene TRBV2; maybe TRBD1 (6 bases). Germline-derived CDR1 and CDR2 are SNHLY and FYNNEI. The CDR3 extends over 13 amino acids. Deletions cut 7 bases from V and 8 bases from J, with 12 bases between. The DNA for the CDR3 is TGTGCCAGCAACGGACAGAAATATTCACCCCTCCACTTT. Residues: CASNGQKYSPLHF.

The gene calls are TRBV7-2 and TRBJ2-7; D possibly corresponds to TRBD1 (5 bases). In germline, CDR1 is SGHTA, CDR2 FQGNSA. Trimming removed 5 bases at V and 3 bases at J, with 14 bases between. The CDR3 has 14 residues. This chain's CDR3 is CASSLVQANYEQYF. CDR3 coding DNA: TGTGCCAGCAGCCTAGTACAGGCAAACTACGAGCAGTACTTC.

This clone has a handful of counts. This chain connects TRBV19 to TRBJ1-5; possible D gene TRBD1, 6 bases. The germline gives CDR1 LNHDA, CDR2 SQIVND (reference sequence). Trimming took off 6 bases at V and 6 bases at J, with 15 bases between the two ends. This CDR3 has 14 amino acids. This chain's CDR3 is CASSRDTGGQPQHF. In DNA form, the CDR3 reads TGTGCCAGTAGCAGGGACACCGGAGGTCAGCCCCAGCATTTT.

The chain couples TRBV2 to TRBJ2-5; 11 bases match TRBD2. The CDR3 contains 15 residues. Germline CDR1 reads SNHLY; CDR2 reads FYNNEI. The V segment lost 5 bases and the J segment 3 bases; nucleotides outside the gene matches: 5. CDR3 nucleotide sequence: TGTGCCAGCAGTCCTCGACTAGCGGGGAAAGAGACCCAGTACTTC. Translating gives CASSPRLAGKETQYF. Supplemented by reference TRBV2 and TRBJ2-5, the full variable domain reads EPEVTQTPSHQVTQMGQEVILRCVPISNHLYFYWYRQILGQKVEFLVSFYNNEISEKSEIFDDQFSVERPDGSNFTLKIRSTKLEDSAMYFCASSPRLAGKETQYFGPGTRLLVL.

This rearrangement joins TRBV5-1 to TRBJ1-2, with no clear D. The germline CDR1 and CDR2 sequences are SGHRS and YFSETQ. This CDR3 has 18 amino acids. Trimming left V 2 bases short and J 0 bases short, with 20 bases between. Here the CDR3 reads CASSLRDAGFRANYGYTF. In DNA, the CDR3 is TGCGCCAGCAGCTTACGTGACGCGGGTTTCAGAGCTAACTATGGCTACACCTTC.

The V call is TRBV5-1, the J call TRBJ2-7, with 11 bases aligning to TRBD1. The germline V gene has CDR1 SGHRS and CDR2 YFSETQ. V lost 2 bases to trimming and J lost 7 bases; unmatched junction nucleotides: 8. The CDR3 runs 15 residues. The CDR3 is CASSFTGQGAREQYF. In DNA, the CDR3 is TGCGCCAGCAGCTTTACCGGACAGGGGGCGCGGGAGCAGTACTTC.

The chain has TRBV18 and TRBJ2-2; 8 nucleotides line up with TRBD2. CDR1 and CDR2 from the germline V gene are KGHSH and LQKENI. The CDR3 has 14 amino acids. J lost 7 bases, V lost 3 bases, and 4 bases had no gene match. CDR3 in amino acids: CASSPILADGELFF. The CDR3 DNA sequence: TGTGCCAGCTCACCCATACTAGCGGACGGGGAGCTGTTTTTT.

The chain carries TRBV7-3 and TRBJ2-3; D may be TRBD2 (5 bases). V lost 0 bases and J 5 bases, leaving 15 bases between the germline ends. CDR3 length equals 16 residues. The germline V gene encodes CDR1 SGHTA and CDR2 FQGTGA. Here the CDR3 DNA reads TGTGCCAGCAGCTTAACGCGCCAACTAGGAATAGATACGCAGTATTTT. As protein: CASSLTRQLGIDTQYF.

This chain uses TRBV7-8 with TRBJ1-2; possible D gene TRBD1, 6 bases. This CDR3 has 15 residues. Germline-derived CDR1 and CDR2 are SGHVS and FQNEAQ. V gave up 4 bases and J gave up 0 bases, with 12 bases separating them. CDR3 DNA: TGTGCCAGCAGCTGGGATAGGACAGCTAACTATGGCTACACCTTC. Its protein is CASSWDRTANYGYTF.

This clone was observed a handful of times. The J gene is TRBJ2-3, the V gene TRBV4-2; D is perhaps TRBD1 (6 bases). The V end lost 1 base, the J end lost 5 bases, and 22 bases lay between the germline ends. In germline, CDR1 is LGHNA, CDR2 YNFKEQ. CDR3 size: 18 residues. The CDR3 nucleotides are TGTGCCAGCAGCCAAGGCAGAAGTTTCCGGGACACCGAAGATACGCAGTATTTT. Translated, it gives CASSQGRSFRDTEDTQYF.

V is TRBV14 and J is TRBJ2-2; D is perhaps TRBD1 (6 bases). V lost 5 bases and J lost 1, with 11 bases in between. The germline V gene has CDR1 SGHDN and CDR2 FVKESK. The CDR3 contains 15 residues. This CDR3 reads CASSRGTMNTGELFF. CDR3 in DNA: TGTGCCAGCAGCAGGGGGACCATGAACACCGGGGAGCTGTTTTTT.